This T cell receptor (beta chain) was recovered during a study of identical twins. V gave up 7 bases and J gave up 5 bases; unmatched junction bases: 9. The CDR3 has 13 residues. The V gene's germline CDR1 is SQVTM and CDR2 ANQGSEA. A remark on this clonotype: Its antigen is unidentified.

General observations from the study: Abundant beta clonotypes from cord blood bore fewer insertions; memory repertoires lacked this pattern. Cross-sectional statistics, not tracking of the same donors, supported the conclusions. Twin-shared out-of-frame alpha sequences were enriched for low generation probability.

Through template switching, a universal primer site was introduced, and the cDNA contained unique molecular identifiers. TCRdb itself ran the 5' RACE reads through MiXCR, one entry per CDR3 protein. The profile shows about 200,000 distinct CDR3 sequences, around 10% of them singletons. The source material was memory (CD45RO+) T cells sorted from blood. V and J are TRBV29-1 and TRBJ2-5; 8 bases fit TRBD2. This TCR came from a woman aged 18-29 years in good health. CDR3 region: CSARLANAETQYF. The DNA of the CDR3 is TGCAGCGCCCGACTAGCGAACGCGGAGACCCAGTACTTC.